This TCR beta chain derives from a study of cytomegalovirus exposure and HLA in healthy donors. Findings and limits, study-wide: Diagnosis of cytomegalovirus status made by the classifier reportedly showed high specificity and sensitivity. TCR beta sequences numbering fewer than 20,000 were associated with HLA alleles at 0.05 false discovery rate in a later analysis. Most TCR sequences proved rare, with some public TCRs found in many donors.

On this clone: The antigen remains unidentified.

In the PCR, 60 Vbeta and 13 Jbeta primers were used. Clones were read by immunoSEQ multiplex PCR, and TCRdb kept only the in-frame ones, dropping some. This table has around 280,000 clones, around nine tenths appearing once. The specimen sequenced was PBMCs. The clonotype comes from a woman between 18 and 30 years old in good health and CMV-seronegative.

The CDR3 DNA follows: TGCGCCAGCAGCCTCTACTACGAGCAGTACTTC. Amino acid sequence: CASSLYYEQYF. This rearrangement joins TRBV5-1 to TRBJ2-7; D ambiguous. Trimming removed 4 bases at V and 3 bases at J, with 5 bases between. The CDR3 is made up of 11 amino acids. Germline assignment: CDR1 SGHRS and CDR2 YFSETQ.